This is a list of T cell receptor beta chains from one sample in a study of T cells in Graves' hyperthyroidism and ophthalmopathy. TCRdb re-analysed the multiplex PCR reads in MiXCR, keeping a single row per CDR3 protein. The sample records about 610,000 distinct CDR3 sequences, 16% being singletons. Sequences were obtained from blood. The receptors were gathered from a woman between 40 and 55 years old with Graves' ophthalmopathy. Each CDR3 is given with its conserved first and last residue. A D gene is named only where the DNA matches it firmly. Part of the rows lack a size; the others show once, few, many or a class for expanded clones.

d_call	clone_size	j_call	v_call	cdr3_aa	cdr3_nt
NA	few	TRBJ1-2	TRBV20-1	CSAYDGNGYTF	TGCAGTGCGTATGACGGAAATGGCTACACCTTC
NA	NA	TRBJ2-5	TRBV12-3/TRBV12-4	CASTRSREDPETQYF	TGTGCCAGCACCCGCAGCCGGGAAGACCCAGAGACCCAGTACTTC
NA	many	TRBJ1-3	TRBV3-1	CASSQGSGNTIYF	TGTGCCAGCAGCCAGGGTTCTGGAAACACCATATATTTT
NA	many	TRBJ2-7	TRBV30	CASGRDEQYF	TGTGCCTCCGGTAGGGACGAGCAGTACTTC
TRBD1	once	TRBJ1-1	TRBV7-9	CGSGTANTEAFF	TGTGGGTCCGGGACAGCGAACACTGAAGCTTTCTTT
TRBD1	many	TRBJ1-6	TRBV28	CATASRDRGTHQNSPLHF	TGTGCCACCGCTTCGCGGGACAGGGGGACCCACCAAAATTCACCCCTCCACTTT
NA	few	TRBJ2-5	TRBV2	CASSTHSESSKYF	TGTGCCAGCAGTACCCATAGCGAGAGCTCGAAGTACTTC
TRBD1	few	TRBJ1-2	TRBV6-1	CATLRGDARYGYTF	TGTGCCACTCTCAGGGGGGATGCACGTTATGGCTACACCTTC
NA	few	TRBJ1-5	TRBV6-5	CASSYSKGPASNQPQHF	TGTGCCAGCAGTTACTCGAAAGGCCCCGCGAGCAATCAGCCCCAGCATTTT
TRBD1	few	TRBJ2-7	TRBV20-1	CSANGQGSGEQYF	TGCAGTGCTAACGGACAGGGGTCGGGGGAGCAGTACTTC
NA	NA	TRBJ2-5	TRBV20-1	CSARDPQEETQYF	TGCAGTGCTAGAGATCCCCAGGAAGAGACCCAGTACTTC
NA	many	TRBJ2-3	TRBV6-2/TRBV6-3	CASTSEAWGTDTQYF	TGTGCCAGCACCTCCGAGGCGTGGGGCACAGATACGCAGTATTTT
NA	many	TRBJ2-7	TRBV7-9	CASSLTAGAKNEQYF	TGTGCCAGCAGCTTAACAGCAGGGGCGAAAAACGAGCAGTACTTC
TRBD1	many	TRBJ2-5	TRBV20-1	CSARTPGTGQETQYF	TGCAGTGCACGCACACCCGGGACAGGACAAGAGACCCAGTACTTC
TRBD2	many	TRBJ2-7	TRBV6-1	CASSWAGTSGEQYF	TGTGCCAGCAGTTGGGCCGGGACTAGCGGCGAGCAGTACTTC
NA	many	TRBJ2-2	TRBV6-2/TRBV6-3	CASRGTGPNTGEQFF	TGTGCCAGCCGAGGCACAGGGCCGAACACCGGGGAGCAGTTTTTT
NA	few	TRBJ1-1	TRBV29-1	CSVRGDGGTEAFF	TGCAGCGTTCGAGGGGATGGAGGCACTGAAGCTTTCTTT
NA	NA	TRBJ2-1	TRBV27	CASSFLSLPHEQFF	TGTGCCAGCAGTTTTCTTTCGTTACCCCATGAGCAGTTCTTC
NA	few	TRBJ2-2	TRBV2	CASSSLEGGFSGELFF	TGTGCCAGCAGTAGCTTAGAGGGCGGTTTCTCCGGGGAGCTGTTTTTT
TRBD1	many	TRBJ1-2	TRBV28	CASSLWGTGGDGYTF	TGTGCCAGCAGTTTATGGGGGACAGGGGGCGATGGCTACACCTTC
TRBD2	NA	TRBJ2-2	TRBV6-1	CASSEARGARNGELFF	TGTGCCAGCAGTGAAGCGCGGGGGGCCCGAAACGGGGAGCTGTTTTTT
NA	few	TRBJ2-7	TRBV28	CASSLSTENYEQYF	TGTGCCAGCAGTTTATCTACAGAAAACTACGAGCAGTACTTC
NA	many	TRBJ1-1	TRBV20-1	CSATTGSPEAFF	TGCAGTGCTACTACAGGGAGCCCTGAAGCTTTCTTT
NA	few	TRBJ2-5	TRBV3-1	CASSPNGGPETQYF	TGTGCCAGCAGCCCGAACGGGGGTCCGGAGACCCAGTACTTC
NA	many	TRBJ2-3	TRBV2	CASSHGTTSTDTQYF	TGTGCCAGCAGCCACGGGACAACCAGCACAGATACGCAGTATTTT
NA	NA	TRBJ1-3	TRBV18	CASSPGQHDSGNTIYF	TGTGCCAGCTCTCCTGGACAGCACGACTCTGGAAACACCATATATTTT
TRBD2	many	TRBJ2-7	TRBV6-1	CASSGEGMTLYEQYF	TGTGCCAGCAGTGGGGAGGGGATGACACTCTACGAGCAGTACTTC
NA	many	TRBJ1-2	TRBV2	CASSGGGIGYTF	TGTGCCAGCAGTGGGGGAGGGATTGGCTACACCTTC
TRBD2	many	TRBJ2-3	TRBV5-1	CASGPRTSGSTDTQYF	TGCGCCAGCGGACCAAGGACTAGCGGGAGCACAGATACGCAGTATTTT
NA	many	TRBJ2-5	TRBV2	CASSTTRVETQYF	TGTGCCAGCAGCACAACTAGAGTCGAGACCCAGTACTTC
TRBD2	NA	TRBJ2-7	TRBV10-3	CATKLAGEDEQYF	TGTGCCACTAAATTGGCGGGGGAAGACGAGCAGTACTTC
NA	many	TRBJ2-1	TRBV5-1	CASSWRAWASSYNEQFF	TGCGCCAGCAGCTGGAGGGCTTGGGCGAGCTCCTACAATGAGCAGTTCTTC
NA	many	TRBJ2-7	TRBV12-3/TRBV12-4	CASSFRVAWGSYEQYF	TGTGCCAGCAGTTTTAGGGTAGCTTGGGGCTCCTACGAGCAGTACTTC
NA	many	TRBJ1-5	TRBV7-9	CASSGGLREPQHF	TGTGCCAGCAGCGGGGGACTGCGGGAGCCCCAGCATTTT
NA	many	TRBJ1-5	TRBV12-3/TRBV12-4	CASNIQGPGFQPQHF	TGTGCCAGCAACATACAGGGCCCTGGATTTCAGCCCCAGCATTTT
NA	many	TRBJ2-2	TRBV2	CASSVDRTGELFF	TGTGCCAGCAGTGTCGACAGAACCGGGGAGCTGTTTTTT
NA	few	TRBJ2-5	TRBV29-1	CSVVGTWTYQETQYF	TGCAGCGTTGTGGGCACCTGGACGTACCAAGAGACCCAGTACTTC
NA	many	TRBJ2-7	TRBV18	CASSPLGIGTEQYF	TGTGCCAGCTCACCATTGGGCATTGGTACGGAGCAGTACTTC
NA	many	TRBJ2-1	TRBV7-9	CASSLAWSYLYNEQFF	TGTGCCAGCAGCTTAGCGTGGAGTTATTTGTACAATGAGCAGTTCTTC
TRBD2	few	TRBJ2-1	TRBV30	CAWTKGLAGGPMFF	TGTGCCTGGACTAAGGGACTAGCGGGAGGACCCATGTTCTTC
NA	many	TRBJ2-3	TRBV6-1	CASSVLPAIEHTQYF	TGTGCCAGCAGTGTCCTACCCGCGATCGAGCATACGCAGTATTTT
TRBD1	many	TRBJ2-1	TRBV12-3/TRBV12-4	CASSSTGGFGYNEQFF	TGTGCCAGCAGTTCCACAGGGGGCTTCGGATACAATGAGCAGTTCTTC
TRBD1	NA	TRBJ2-7	TRBV20-1	CSASFAGTGSYEQYF	TGCAGTGCTAGCTTTGCCGGGACAGGCTCCTACGAGCAGTACTTC
TRBD1	few	TRBJ2-7	TRBV30	CAWSGGTGGQEQYF	TGTGCCTGGAGTGGTGGGACAGGGGGCCAAGAGCAGTACTTC
NA	NA	TRBJ1-6	TRBV30	CAWSTGESYNSPLHF	TGTGCCTGGAGTACGGGAGAGTCCTATAATTCACCCCTCCACTTT
TRBD2	many	TRBJ2-6	TRBV27	CASRLAGVPGSGANVLTF	TGTGCCAGCAGACTAGCGGGGGTGCCGGGCTCTGGGGCCAACGTCCTGACTTTC
NA	many	TRBJ1-2	TRBV3-1	CASSQGGFLGYTF	TGTGCCAGCAGCCAAGGGGGCTTCTTGGGCTACACCTTC
NA	few	TRBJ2-1	TRBV12-3/TRBV12-4	CASSFGAASYNEQFF	TGTGCCAGCAGTTTTGGGGCAGCTTCCTACAATGAGCAGTTCTTC
NA	few	TRBJ2-1	TRBV20-1	CSAWVQNEQFF	TGCAGTGCTTGGGTCCAGAATGAGCAGTTCTTC
TRBD1	NA	TRBJ2-5	TRBV5-1	CASSLVLGGQGAGGTQYF	TGCGCCAGCAGCTTGGTACTCGGGGGACAGGGGGCTGGAGGGACCCAGTACTTC
NA	few	TRBJ2-5	TRBV12-3/TRBV12-4	CASSFGGSRETQYF	TGTGCCAGCAGTTTTGGGGGAAGCCGAGAGACCCAGTACTTC
TRBD1	many	TRBJ2-5	TRBV20-1	CSASTGGQETQYF	TGCAGTGCTAGTACAGGGGGGCAAGAGACCCAGTACTTC
TRBD2	many	TRBJ2-1	TRBV20-1	CSAPREGGRTKGEQFF	TGCAGTGCTCCCAGGGAGGGCGGGAGGACGAAAGGTGAGCAGTTCTTC